These 7 T cell receptor beta chains were all obtained from the same sample, sequenced in a study of T cells after yellow fever vaccination. MiXCR was run by TCRdb on the 5' RACE reads, yielding one entry per CDR3 protein. Seen here are under 550,000 distinct CDR3 sequences, just over 20% observed once, and the top ten hold about 16%. The sample here was PBMCs, taken more than 20 days after the first yellow fever vaccination. Receptors originate from a man younger than 35 who received the YFV17D yellow fever vaccine.

A few counts support this clonotype. This rearrangement joins TRBV7-6 to TRBJ1-3, with D unclear. The V end lost 1 base, the J end lost 6 bases, and 4 bases lay between the germline ends. Germline lookup yields CDR1 SGHVS and CDR2 FNYEAQ. The CDR3 is 12 residues long. CDR3: CASSLVPNTIYF. CDR3 DNA sequence: TGTGCCAGCAGCTTAGTCCCAAACACCATATATTTT. Filled out from reference TRBV7-6 and TRBJ1-3, the complete variable domain reads GAGVSQSPRYKVTKRGQDVALRCDPISGHVSLYWYRQALGQGPEFLTYFNYEAQQDKSGLPNDRFSAERPEGSISTLTIQRTEQRDSAMYRCASSLVPNTIYFGEGSWLTVV.

This clonotype was counted a few times. The chain carries TRBV7-3 and TRBJ2-3; the D gene is possibly TRBD2 (6 bases). The CDR3 has 16 residues. CDR1 and CDR2 from the germline V gene are SGHTA and FQGTGA. V shed 2 bases and J shed 3 bases, with 15 bases lying between them. CDR3 DNA: TGTGCCAGCAGCTTATACGGGGGACTCATAACAGATACGCAGTATTTT. It translates to CASSLYGGLITDTQYF. Full variable domain (remainder filled in from reference TRBV7-3 and TRBJ2-3): GAGVSQTPSNKVTEKGKYVELRCDPISGHTALYWYRQSLGQGPEFLIYFQGTGAADDSGLPNDRFFAVRPEGSVSTLKIQRTERGDSAVYLCASSLYGGLITDTQYFGPGTRLTVL.

The rearrangement uses TRBV7-8 and TRBJ2-3; perhaps D is TRBD1 or TRBD2 (5 bases each). This CDR3 spans 17 amino acids. With 4 bases removed from V and 2 bases from J, the gap between germline ends came to 19 bases. CDR1 and CDR2 from the germline V gene are SGHVS and FQNEAQ. The CDR3 bases are TGTGCCAGCAGCTCCGTTCTTGGGGGACCAAACACAGATACGCAGTATTTT. Residues: CASSSVLGGPNTDTQYF.

The chain couples TRBV5-6 to TRBJ2-5; TRBD2 agrees at 13 bases. The CDR3 contains 15 residues. V lost 5 bases and J lost 3; bases outside the gene matches: 4. CDR1 and CDR2 from the germline V gene are SGHDT and YYEEEE. CDR3 amino acids: CASRPGTSGEETQYF. CDR3 nucleotide sequence: TGTGCCAGCAGACCCGGGACTAGCGGGGAAGAGACCCAGTACTTC.

At least ten counts were recorded for this clonotype. The chain joins TRBV30 to TRBJ2-7; tentative D call: TRBD1 (5 bases). Germline CDR1 and CDR2: GTSNPN and SVGIG (reference sequence). Trimming took 0 bases from V and 6 from J, leaving 18 bases between them. There are 15 residues in the CDR3. Here the CDR3 DNA reads TGTGCCTGGAGTGTAGGGGCGACGGCCCTGGCCGAGCAGTACTTC. Translating gives CAWSVGATALAEQYF.

The CDR3 reads CASSGVGNYGYTF. CDR3 nucleotides: TGTGCCAGCAGCGGCGTCGGTAACTATGGCTACACCTTC. J is TRBJ1-2 and V is TRBV14; D is unclear. Trimming left V 5 bases short and J 1 base short, with 8 bases between. Germline V gene sequence: CDR1 SGHDN, CDR2 FVKESK. The CDR3 has 13 amino acids.

The chain is built from TRBV4-1 and TRBJ2-2, with D hard to call. Germline CDR1 reads MGHRA; CDR2 reads YSYEKL. The germline V and J ends were trimmed by 4 bases and 2 bases, with 17 bases remaining between them. This CDR3 contains 17 residues. CDR3 region: CASSLGAGPVNTGELFF. CDR3 DNA sequence: TGCGCCAGCAGCCTTGGAGCCGGGCCAGTTAACACCGGGGAGCTGTTTTTT.